In this sample, the clone carrying this TCR beta chain turned up many times. The antigen remains undetermined. The TCR beta libraries were generated through quantitative 5'-RACE incorporating molecular barcodes. Each CDR3 protein is one row after TCRdb ran MiXCR on the 5' RACE reads. The table records about 460,000 distinct CDR3 sequences, approximately 5.3% of them present only once. CDR3 size: 14 residues. V lost 2 bases, J lost 6 bases, and 11 bases lay in between. Germline loops: CDR1 SEHNR, CDR2 FQNEAQ (reference sequence). This record comes from a study of CD8 T cells in ankylosing spondylitis. Findings of the study overall: Significant enrichment of disease-linked clones was reported in matched ankylosing spondylitis synovial fluid. Earlier literature documents some of the motif variants in reactive arthritis synovial fluid and blood. Characteristic of ankylosing spondylitis blood, it appeared, was a TCR beta motif comprising several highly homologous variants. In peripheral blood, disease-linked CD8+ clones occurred at relatively low frequencies.

The TCR originated in a male donor with ankylosing spondylitis. V usage is TRBV7-9 and J usage is TRBJ2-1; either TRBD1 or TRBD2 may supply D (5 bases each). Sequenced sample: blood, either unsorted or a sorted T cell fraction (not recorded which). The CDR3 region is CASSLLARGNEQFF. For the CDR3, the DNA is TGTGCCAGCAGCTTATTAGCGAGGGGCAATGAGCAGTTCTTC.